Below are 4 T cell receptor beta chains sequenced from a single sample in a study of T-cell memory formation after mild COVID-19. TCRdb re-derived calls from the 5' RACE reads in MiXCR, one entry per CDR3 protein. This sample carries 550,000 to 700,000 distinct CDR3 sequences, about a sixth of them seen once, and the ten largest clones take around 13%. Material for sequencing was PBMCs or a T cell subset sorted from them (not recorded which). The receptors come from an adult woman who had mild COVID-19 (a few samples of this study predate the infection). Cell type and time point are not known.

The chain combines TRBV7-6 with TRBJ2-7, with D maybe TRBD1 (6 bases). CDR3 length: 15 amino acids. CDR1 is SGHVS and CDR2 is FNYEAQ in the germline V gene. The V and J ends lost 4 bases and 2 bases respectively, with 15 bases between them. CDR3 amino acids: CASSSEVGATYEQYF. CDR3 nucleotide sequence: TGTGCCAGCAGCTCAGAAGTGGGGGCCACCTACGAGCAGTACTTC.

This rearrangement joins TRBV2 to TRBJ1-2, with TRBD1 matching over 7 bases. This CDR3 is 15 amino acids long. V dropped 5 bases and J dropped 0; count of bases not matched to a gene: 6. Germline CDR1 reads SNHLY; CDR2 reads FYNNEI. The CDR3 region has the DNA TGTGCCAGCAGTTCCTCTCAGGGGGCTAACTATGGCTACACCTTC. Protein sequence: CASSSSQGANYGYTF.

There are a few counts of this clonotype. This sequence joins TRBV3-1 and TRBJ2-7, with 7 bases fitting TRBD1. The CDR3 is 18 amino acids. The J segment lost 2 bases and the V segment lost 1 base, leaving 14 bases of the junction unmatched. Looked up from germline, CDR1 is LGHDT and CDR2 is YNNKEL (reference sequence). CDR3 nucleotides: TGTGCCAGCAGCCAAGCCATACCCGCACCGGGACAGACCTACGAGCAGTACTTC. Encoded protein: CASSQAIPAPGQTYEQYF.

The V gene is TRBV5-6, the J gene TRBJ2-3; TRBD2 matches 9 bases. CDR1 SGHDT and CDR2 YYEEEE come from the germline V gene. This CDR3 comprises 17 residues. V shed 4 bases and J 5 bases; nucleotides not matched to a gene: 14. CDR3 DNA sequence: TGTGCCAGCAGCCTATCGACTAGCGGCCTCCTTGAAGATACGCAGTATTTT. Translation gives CASSLSTSGLLEDTQYF.